The 32 T cell receptor beta chains listed next were all sequenced from one sample in a study of cytomegalovirus exposure and HLA in healthy donors. With 60 Vbeta and 13 Jbeta primers, the PCR was carried out. Here immunoSEQ multiplex PCR was the method, and the copy in TCRdb shows in-frame clones only, minus some. The sample has about 190,000 clones; around 82% are singletons. The sequenced material came from PBMCs. The receptors come from a woman aged 25 to 39 in good health and CMV-seropositive.

This clone was seen only once. This sequence joins TRBV10-3 and TRBJ1-4; D not resolved. Looked up from germline, CDR1 is ENHRY and CDR2 is SYGVKD. The CDR3 loop spans 14 amino acids. Trimming removed 4 bases from V and 2 bases from J, with 8 bases in between. The CDR3, as DNA: TGTGCCATCAGTGTAGAGCCGACTAATGAAAAACTGTTTTTT. Translated: CAISVEPTNEKLFF.

In nucleotides, the CDR3 is TGTGCCAGCAGGGGCGGAGCCGCGAACACCGGGGAGCTGTTTTTT. As protein: CASRGGAANTGELFF. V usage is TRBV18 and J usage is TRBJ2-2, with a weak D call TRBD1 (5 bases). The CDR3 has 15 amino acids. Trimming removed 8 bases from V and 0 bases from J, with 13 bases in between. The germline CDR1 and CDR2 sequences are KGHSH and LQKENI.

As regards this clone: Other DNA sequences in the sample encode the same CDR3. The genes are TRBV4-2 and TRBJ2-5, with a possible D match to TRBD2 (6 bases). Germline V gene lookup returns CDR1 LGHNA and CDR2 YNFKEQ. The CDR3 length is 14 residues. Between the trimmed V and J ends, which lost 0 bases and 4 bases, there was a span of 9 bases. The DNA of the CDR3 is TGTGCCAGCAGCCAAGATGACGGGGGAGAGACCCAGTACTTC. Encoded protein: CASSQDDGGETQYF.

The V gene is TRBV19, the J gene TRBJ1-5, with D perhaps TRBD1 (6 bases). CDR1 LNHDA and CDR2 SQIVND come from the germline V gene (reference sequence). V shed 4 bases and J shed 0 bases, with 16 bases lying between them. This CDR3 has 17 amino acids. DNA for the CDR3: TGTGCCAGTAGTAGCCTCCGGGACACTCATAGCAATCAGCCCCAGCATTTT. This codes for CASSSLRDTHSNQPQHF.

The V and J genes are TRBV4-2 and TRBJ2-5, with 8 bases aligning to TRBD2. The CDR3 has 17 residues. With V trimmed by 0 bases and J by 4 bases, 10 bases remained unmatched. CDR1 is LGHNA, CDR2 YNFKEQ, per germline. The CDR3 region is CASSQDPTRGALETQYF. CDR3 nucleotide sequence: TGTGCCAGCAGCCAAGATCCTACGCGGGGGGCATTAGAGACCCAGTACTTC.

The chain employs TRBV27 and TRBJ2-6, with D unresolved. Trimming took 6 bases from V and 0 from J, leaving 12 bases between them. CDR3 length: 16 amino acids. Germline loops: CDR1 MNHEY, CDR2 SMNVEV (reference sequence). The chain's CDR3 is CASSTYPGSGANVLTF. DNA of the CDR3: TGTGCCAGCAGCACTTATCCGGGCTCTGGGGCCAACGTCCTGACTTTC.

V is TRBV2 and J is TRBJ1-2; weak D call: TRBD1 (6 bases). Germline values: CDR1 SNHLY, CDR2 FYNNEI. V shed 6 bases and J shed 8 bases, with 16 bases lying between them. The CDR3 is 13 amino acids. CDR3 in DNA: TGTGCCAGCAGACCCGACAGGCCGGGAGGCTACACCTTC. Its translation: CASRPDRPGGYTF. The whole variable domain, remainder taken from reference TRBV2 and TRBJ1-2, is EPEVTQTPSHQVTQMGQEVILRCVPISNHLYFYWYRQILGQKVEFLVSFYNNEISEKSEIFDDQFSVERPDGSNFTLKIRSTKLEDSAMYFCASRPDRPGGYTFGSGTRLTVV.

The V and J genes are TRBV27 and TRBJ2-3; D may be TRBD2 (6 bases). Germline CDR1 and CDR2: MNHEY and SMNVEV (reference sequence). This CDR3 has 15 residues. V was trimmed by 3 bases and J by 3 bases, leaving 13 bases between them. CDR3 bases: TGTGCCAGCAGTTTGTGGGAGGTGGGGACAGATACGCAGTATTTT. It codes for CASSLWEVGTDTQYF.

V gene TRBV10-3 combines with J gene TRBJ2-3; 9 bases align to TRBD1. The CDR3 sequence is 17 residues long. Losses at the gene ends were 0 bases for V and 4 bases for J; bases not matched to a gene: 8. Per the germline V gene, CDR1 is ENHRY and CDR2 is SYGVKD. The CDR3 here is CAISESRGQGMADTQYF. For the CDR3, the DNA is TGTGCCATCAGTGAGTCGAGAGGACAGGGGATGGCAGATACGCAGTATTTT.

The V and J genes are TRBV4-1 and TRBJ1-3; a weak D match, TRBD1 (6 bases). V lost 1 base and J 0 bases, leaving 10 bases between the germline ends. The CDR3 runs to 16 residues. Germline V lookup: CDR1 MGHRA, CDR2 YSYEKL. CDR3 coding DNA: TGCGCCAGCAGCCAAGGGGGGGGCCACTCTGGAAACACCATATATTTT. Its protein product is CASSQGGGHSGNTIYF.

The gene calls are TRBV5-5 and TRBJ2-5, with D possibly matching TRBD2 (5 bases). The length of the CDR3 is 14 residues. CDR1 is SGHKS and CDR2 is YYEKEE in the germline V gene (reference sequence). The V and J ends lost 0 bases and 7 bases respectively, with 13 bases between them. The CDR3 spells CASSLDHQGGTQYF. The CDR3 DNA reads TGTGCCAGCAGCTTGGACCATCAAGGAGGGACCCAGTACTTC.

The chain recombines TRBV10-2 with TRBJ1-2, with D unclear. V gave up 6 bases and J gave up 2 bases, with 19 bases separating them. Per the germline V gene, CDR1 is WSHSY and CDR2 is SAAADI. This CDR3 region has 16 residues. The CDR3 reads CASRTQGGRGNYGYTF. The DNA for the CDR3 is TGCGCCAGCAGAACCCAAGGCGGACGGGGAAACTATGGCTACACCTTC.

This sequence joins TRBV6-1 and TRBJ1-1; D is perhaps TRBD1 (6 bases). This CDR3 contains 13 residues. The germline V gene encodes CDR1 MNHNS and CDR2 SASEGT. The V end lost 7 bases, the J end lost 4 bases, and 13 bases lay between the germline ends. CDR3 sequence reads: CASNFRGSTEAFF. For the CDR3, the DNA is TGTGCCAGCAACTTCAGGGGTAGCACTGAAGCTTTCTTT.

V and J are TRBV19 and TRBJ1-1; 8 bases align to TRBD1. The CDR3 spans 14 residues. Trimming cost V 7 bases and J 0 bases; bases outside gene matches: 4. The germline V gene encodes CDR1 LNHDA and CDR2 SQIVND (reference sequence). Here the CDR3 DNA reads TGTGCCAGTATTACGACAGGGGTGAACACTGAAGCTTTCTTT. Protein sequence: CASITTGVNTEAFF. The full variable domain, in which reference TRBV19 and TRBJ1-1 provide the parts outside the CDR3, is DGGITQSPKYLFRKEGQNVTLSCEQNLNHDAMYWYRQDPGQGLRLIYYSQIVNDFQKGDIAEGYSVSREKKESFPLTVTSAQKNPTAFYLCASITTGVNTEAFFGQGTRLTVV.

V usage is TRBV20-1 and J usage is TRBJ2-1; D not certain. The CDR3 sequence is 11 residues long. Trimming removed 3 bases at V and 4 bases at J, with 4 bases between. Per the germline V gene, CDR1 is DFQATT and CDR2 is SNEGSKA (reference sequence). The DNA of the CDR3 is TGCAGTGCTAGTCATTACAATGAGCAGTTCTTC. Amino acids: CSASHYNEQFF.

The rearrangement links TRBV7-2 to TRBJ2-5; D is perhaps TRBD1 (6 bases). Trimming took off 1 base at V and 5 bases at J, with 14 bases between the two ends. The CDR3 contains 15 residues. Germline-derived CDR1 and CDR2 are SGHTA and FQGNSA. The CDR3 region has the DNA TGTGCCAGCAGCTTAGTGGGGGCGGGCTTGGAGACCCAGTACTTC. Translated, it gives CASSLVGAGLETQYF.

The V call is TRBV2, the J call TRBJ2-7; a possible D gene is TRBD1 (5 bases). This CDR3 comprises 13 residues. The ends were cut back, 3 bases at V and 4 bases at J, with 10 bases in the middle. Germline assignment: CDR1 SNHLY and CDR2 FYNNEI. The CDR3 here is CASSEPGIYEQYF. The CDR3 DNA sequence: TGTGCCAGCAGTGAGCCAGGGATATACGAGCAGTACTTC.

The chain uses TRBV11-3 and TRBJ2-3, with TRBD2 identical over 7 bases. Germline V gives CDR1 SGHNT, CDR2 YENEEA. The CDR3 spans 14 residues. V trimming: 3 bases; J trimming: 1 base; junction bases outside the gene matches: 1. In DNA, the CDR3 is TGTGCCAGCAGCTTTCGGGAGGGCACAGATACGCAGTATTTT. It translates to CASSFREGTDTQYF.

The chain employs TRBV18 and TRBJ2-7, with 10 bases that match TRBD1. V was pared by 4 bases and J by 1 base, with 7 bases of the junction left unmatched. This CDR3 region has 16 residues. Germline loops: CDR1 KGHSH, CDR2 LQKENI. The CDR3 coding sequence is TGTGCCAGCTCACTAAACCGGGACAGGGGATCCTACGAGCAGTACTTC. Encoded protein: CASSLNRDRGSYEQYF.

The V and J genes are TRBV7-2 and TRBJ2-5, with D possibly TRBD2 on 7 matching bases. The CDR3 runs to 15 residues. CDR1 is SGHTA, CDR2 FQGNSA, per germline. V was trimmed by 5 bases and J by 1 base, leaving 14 bases between them. The CDR3 sequence is CASSQARGAQETQYF. CDR3 bases: TGTGCCAGCAGCCAAGCCCGGGGGGCCCAAGAGACCCAGTACTTC.

The chain combines TRBV2 with TRBJ1-5; tentatively, D is TRBD1 (5 bases). Germline CDR1 SNHLY, CDR2 FYNNEI. V was shortened by 5 bases and J by 5 bases, with 19 bases between the two germline ends. CDR3 length: 16 amino acids. The CDR3 protein is CASSITSNRKDQPQHF. CDR3 in DNA: TGTGCCAGCAGTATTACGTCGAACAGGAAGGATCAGCCCCAGCATTTT.

The sample holds a few counts of this clone. DNA for the CDR3: TGTGCCTGGAGTGCGTTAGCGGGATATAATGAGCAGTTCTTC. Residues: CAWSALAGYNEQFF. J is TRBJ2-1 and V is TRBV30, with TRBD2 identical over 8 bases. V shed 1 base and J 7 bases; nucleotides not matched to a gene: 6. Germline V gives CDR1 GTSNPN, CDR2 SVGIG (reference sequence). CDR3 length: 14 amino acids.

A single count supports this clone. The CDR3 DNA follows: TGTGCCAGCAGTTTATGGGGGCGGGGGGTGGACACAGATACGCAGTATTTT. This encodes CASSLWGRGVDTDTQYF. V gene TRBV27 combines with J gene TRBJ2-3; 8 bases agree with TRBD2. The CDR3 has 17 amino acids. Germline trimming cut 1 base from V and 2 bases from J; bases unmatched to any gene: 8. Germline lookup yields CDR1 MNHEY and CDR2 SMNVEV (reference sequence).

V is TRBV6-5 and J is TRBJ1-3; a possible D gene is TRBD1 (6 bases). Trimming took 10 bases from V and 0 from J, leaving 13 bases between them. Germline values: CDR1 MNHEY, CDR2 SVGAGI. The CDR3 is 14 residues long. The CDR3 bases are TGTGCCATCCAACGGGACACCTCTGGAAACACCATATATTTT. This codes for CAIQRDTSGNTIYF.

The rearrangement joins TRBV19 to TRBJ2-1; a possible D gene is TRBD1 (5 bases). V was cut by 6 bases and J by 7 bases, with 13 bases left in between. The CDR3 is made up of 13 amino acids. Germline V lookup: CDR1 LNHDA, CDR2 SQIVND (reference sequence). The CDR3 region has the DNA TGTGCCAGTAGCATCATCCAGGGAAATGAGCAGTTCTTC. As protein: CASSIIQGNEQFF.

DNA of the CDR3: TGCGCCAGCAGCCAGGGTGCAGCGGGAGAGGACATTCAGTACTTC. Translation: CASSQGAAGEDIQYF. The chain employs TRBV4-3 and TRBJ2-4, with 8 bases aligning to TRBD2. V was clipped by 3 bases and J by 8 bases; unmatched bases: 9. The CDR3 spans 15 residues. Germline V gene lookup returns CDR1 LGHNA and CDR2 YSLEER.

This clone was observed a few times. The chain employs TRBV7-9 and TRBJ1-2; weak D call: TRBD1 (5 bases). Trimming shortened V by 0 bases and J by 10 bases, and 12 bases separated the two germline ends. Germline V gives CDR1 SEHNR, CDR2 FQNEAQ (reference sequence). The length of the CDR3 is 13 residues. CDR3 in amino acids: CASSLARRGDYTF. The CDR3 region has the DNA TGTGCCAGCAGCTTAGCGAGGAGGGGCGACTACACCTTC.

The chain combines TRBV30 with TRBJ1-3; no firm D call. Germline CDR1 reads GTSNPN; CDR2 reads SVGIG (reference sequence). V lost 1 base and J lost 0, with 10 bases in between. This CDR3 is 15 amino acids long. The CDR3 sequence is CAWSGVSSSGNTIYF. The CDR3 bases are TGTGCCTGGAGTGGGGTTTCTAGCTCTGGAAACACCATATATTTT.

This chain uses TRBV2 with TRBJ1-2; tentative D call: TRBD1 (5 bases). Deletions cut 6 bases from V and 1 base from J, with 15 bases between. Looked up from germline, CDR1 is SNHLY and CDR2 is FYNNEI. This CDR3 is built from 15 residues. As DNA, the CDR3 is TGTGCCAGCAGCGCAGGGTCTGCTTTTAACTATGGCTACACCTTC. Amino acid sequence: CASSAGSAFNYGYTF.

This clone was recorded a few times. V is TRBV12-1 and J is TRBJ2-7; the D call of TRBD1 is as the table states it, not checked on the DNA. TRBV12-1 is tagged as a pseudogene. The length of the CDR3 is 15 residues. For the CDR3, the DNA is TGTGCCAGCAGCCGTGACAGGTTCCTCTCCTACGAGCAGTACTTC. It specifies CASSRDRFLSYEQYF.

This clone turned up a few times. This chain uses TRBV5-4 with TRBJ2-5, with D possibly matching TRBD2 (5 bases). Germline assignment: CDR1 SGHNT and CDR2 YYREEE (reference sequence). The CDR3 sequence is 13 residues long. With 5 bases removed from V and 5 bases from J, the gap between germline ends came to 13 bases. The CDR3 protein is CASSAAATETQYF. CDR3 sequence (DNA): TGTGCCAGCAGTGCAGCGGCGACGGAGACCCAGTACTTC.

This clone was recorded once. This CDR3 reads CASSLATLSRGGSNTQYF. The CDR3 DNA reads as TGTGCCAGCAGCTTAGCTACCCTCTCCCGGGGGGGCAGTAATACGCAGTATTTT. This sequence joins TRBV7-6 and TRBJ2-3; 8 bases fit TRBD2. Germline CDR1 and CDR2: SGHVS and FNYEAQ. V was clipped by 0 bases and J by 7 bases; unmatched bases: 15. The CDR3 consists of 18 residues.